This T cell receptor beta chain emerged from a study of T cell repertoires in ileal Crohn's disease. Study at large: Surgery for a complication: stricturing in roughly 61%, penetrating in about 39%. M6 samples are neoterminal ileum biopsies from postoperative colonoscopy. Study results and caveats: Every patient over 26.8% clonality showed endoscopic recurrence.

Measured with immunoSEQ multiplex PCR; TCRdb has only the in-frame clones, and not every one. This sample carries under 12,000 clones, 72% of them seen once, and the ten largest clones take about 8.3%. Regarding this clone: Its antigen is unidentified.

The time point here: neoterminal ileum biopsy at postoperative endoscopy, about 6 months after surgery. The V gene end was trimmed by 4 bases and the J gene end by 3 bases; junction bases not matched to a gene: 12. CDR1 and CDR2 (germline): SGHAT, FQNNGV. The CDR3 contains 16 residues. The chain employs TRBV11-2 and TRBJ2-7; TRBD2 matches at 7 bases. Sequencing input: ileal tissue. This sequence originates from an adult with Crohn's disease. CDR3 nucleotides: TGTGCCAGCAGCTCCTTTAAGGGCGGGAGCGTCTACGAGCAGTACTTC. Protein sequence: CASSSFKGGSVYEQYF.